Following are 18 T cell receptor beta chains from one sample sequenced in a study of a mutant IDH1 vaccine in newly diagnosed glioma (dated by TCRdb to about 2021). These TCRs' antigens remain unknown. The time point label corresponds to: week 11, during vaccination. Each vaccine dose, consisting of 300 ug of a 20-mer mutant IDH1 peptide in Montanide, was administered subcutaneously with topical imiquimod. To prepare the library, the immunoSEQ multiplex PCR assay was applied. TCRdb mirrors the immuneACCESS table, restricted to in-frame sequences. Some clones are absent from its copies; in checked studies, under half trace to an unresolved V gene, and the reason for the others is unknown. The table for this sample lists about 24,000 clones; 70% to 80% of them were counted only once. The biggest ten clones account for 7% to 9% of the sample. The sample here was PBMCs, taken from a glioma patient whose treatment included an IDH1 peptide vaccine. The receptors were sampled from a man in his forties or fifties with glioma.

V is TRBV6-4 and J is TRBJ1-1; D is perhaps TRBD1 (5 bases). V lost 5 bases and J lost 5, with 12 bases in between. CDR1 and CDR2 from the germline V gene are MRHNA and SNTAGT. The CDR3 has 13 amino acids. The DNA of the CDR3 is TGTGCCAGCAGTCGAAATACAGGTACTGAAGCTTTCTTT. It yields the protein CASSRNTGTEAFF.

The chain is built from TRBV6-1 and TRBJ2-1; D gene unclear. V was pared by 6 bases and J by 2 bases, with 5 bases between. Per germline, CDR1 MNHNS and CDR2 SASEGT. The length of the CDR3 is 12 residues. This chain's CDR3 is CASSRTYNEQFF. CDR3 bases: TGTGCCAGCAGCCGCACCTACAATGAGCAGTTCTTC.

The chain couples TRBV30 to TRBJ1-2, with 11 nucleotides matching TRBD1. The germline CDR1 and CDR2 sequences are GTSNPN and SVGIG (reference sequence). The junction had 2 bases not matched to a gene; V was cut back by 0 bases and J by 8 bases. The CDR3 has 13 amino acids. The CDR3 DNA reads as TGTGCCTGGAGTGTTGGGACAGGGGGAGGCTACACCTTC. Its translation is CAWSVGTGGGYTF.

This clone turned up a few times. The chain uses TRBV28 and TRBJ2-3; 10 bases line up with TRBD2. Germline V lookup: CDR1 MDHEN, CDR2 SYDVKM. Germline trimming cut 3 bases from V and 4 bases from J; bases unmatched to any gene: 10. This CDR3 has 17 amino acids. The CDR3 nucleotides are TGTGCCAGCAGTTTGACAAGCGGGAGGGCCGTCGCAGATACGCAGTATTTT. This encodes CASSLTSGRAVADTQYF.

The gene calls are TRBV6-5 and TRBJ1-4; 7 positions agree with TRBD1. After removal of 5 bases from V and 7 bases from J, the junction contained 10 bases not matched to a gene. CDR1 and CDR2 (germline): MNHEY, SVGAGI. This CDR3 is 15 amino acids long. This CDR3 reads CASSGRQGGSEKLFF. The CDR3 coding sequence is TGTGCCAGCAGTGGCCGACAGGGAGGCAGTGAAAAACTGTTTTTT.

V usage is TRBV13 and J usage is TRBJ2-3, with 8 bases aligning to TRBD2. The germline gives CDR1 PRHDT, CDR2 FYEKMQ (reference sequence). V lost 4 bases to trimming and J lost 3 bases; unmatched junction nucleotides: 9. The length of the CDR3 is 16 residues. DNA of the CDR3: TGTGCCAGCAGCTCCTTTACGGGAGGGCAGACAGATACGCAGTATTTT. Translated, it gives CASSSFTGGQTDTQYF. Full variable domain (missing parts from reference TRBV13 and TRBJ2-3): AAGVIQSPRHLIKEKRETATLKCYPIPRHDTVYWYQQGPGQDPQFLISFYEKMQSDKGSIPDRFSAQQFSDYHSELNMSSLELGDSALYFCASSSFTGGQTDTQYFGPGTRLTVL.

This chain joins TRBV5-6 and TRBJ1-6; tentatively, D is TRBD1 (5 bases). Germline CDR1 reads SGHDT; CDR2 reads YYEEEE. The CDR3 is made up of 14 amino acids. V was shortened by 0 bases and J by 9 bases, with 10 bases between the two germline ends. The CDR3 is CASSLATGGSPLHF. The CDR3 coding sequence is TGTGCCAGCAGCTTGGCCACGGGGGGTTCACCCCTCCACTTT.

The V gene is TRBV19, the J gene TRBJ1-5; perhaps TRBD1 as D (6 bases). Between the trimmed V and J ends, which lost 7 bases and 2 bases, there was a span of 18 bases. Germline assignment: CDR1 LNHDA and CDR2 SQIVND (reference sequence). The CDR3 has 16 amino acids. CDR3 amino acids: CASTPEGGGGNQPQHF. The CDR3 DNA reads TGTGCCAGTACCCCGGAGGGAGGGGGTGGCAATCAGCCCCAGCATTTT.

The chain employs TRBV6-5 and TRBJ1-2; TRBD1 matches at 7 bases. Per the germline V gene, CDR1 is MNHEY and CDR2 is SVGAGI. Germline trimming cut 3 bases from V and 7 bases from J; bases unmatched to any gene: 11. This CDR3 is 15 amino acids long. CDR3: CASSYQTGRRGGYTF. The CDR3 region has the DNA TGTGCCAGCAGTTATCAGACAGGGCGGCGTGGTGGCTACACCTTC.

V and J are TRBV28 and TRBJ1-2; 9 nucleotides align to TRBD1. V gave up 3 bases and J gave up 3 bases; unmatched junction bases: 5. CDR3 size: 15 residues. CDR1 MDHEN and CDR2 SYDVKM come from the germline V gene. CDR3 nucleotide sequence: TGTGCCAGCAGTTTCCCACAGGGGGCGGACTATGGCTACACCTTC. Its protein product is CASSFPQGADYGYTF.

V usage is TRBV6-1 and J usage is TRBJ1-5; D is possibly TRBD1 (5 bases). Germline V lookup: CDR1 MNHNS, CDR2 SASEGT. Trimming stripped 7 bases from V and 9 bases from J, with 16 bases between. The CDR3 length is 13 residues. CDR3 nucleotides: TGTGCCAGCACCCTTGGGGGGGAGTCGCCCCAGCATTTT. This sequence encodes CASTLGGESPQHF.

The gene calls are TRBV7-8 and TRBJ2-3; the D gene is possibly TRBD2 (5 bases). V was clipped by 5 bases and J by 1 base, with 13 bases between them. CDR1 is SGHVS, CDR2 FQNEAQ, per germline. The CDR3 loop spans 15 amino acids. DNA of the CDR3: TGTGCCAGCAGCCCCGGGCGGGTGGGCACAGATACGCAGTATTTT. It is translated as CASSPGRVGTDTQYF.

The V and J genes are TRBV27 and TRBJ2-7; D is unresolved. V lost 0 bases and J lost 3, with 12 bases in between. Germline V gene lookup returns CDR1 MNHEY and CDR2 SMNVEV (reference sequence). The CDR3 is made up of 15 amino acids. CDR3 sequence (DNA): TGTGCCAGCAGTTTATCCCACGCAGGTGGCTACGAGCAGTACGTC. As protein: CASSLSHAGGYEQYV.

The chain recombines TRBV13 with TRBJ2-7; D remains ambiguous. V was shortened by 5 bases and J by 3 bases, with 11 bases between the two germline ends. CDR1 and CDR2 (germline): PRHDT, FYEKMQ (reference sequence). The CDR3 is made up of 13 amino acids. The CDR3 DNA follows: TGTGCCAGCAGCCTAAACCTCTTCTACGAGCAGTACTTC. This gives the protein CASSLNLFYEQYF.

This clone is a singleton in its sample. The chain has TRBV6-5 and TRBJ2-1; 7 bases fit TRBD1. Germline CDR1 is MNHEY and CDR2 is SVGAGI. The length of the CDR3 is 15 residues. The ends lost 5 bases at V and 2 bases at J; junction bases unmatched: 6. This CDR3 is CASSLRDSTYNEQFF. In DNA, the CDR3 is TGTGCCAGCAGTCTCCGGGACAGTACCTACAATGAGCAGTTCTTC.

The V call is TRBV5-1, the J call TRBJ2-7; 7 bases fit TRBD2. The junction had 3 bases not matched to a gene; V was cut back by 3 bases and J by 0 bases. Germline CDR1 and CDR2: SGHRS and YFSETQ. CDR3 length: 14 residues. In DNA, the CDR3 is TGCGCCAGCAGCTCTACTAGCGACTCCTACGAGCAGTACTTC. It is translated as CASSSTSDSYEQYF.

This clone turned up a few times. The V call is TRBV11-2, the J call TRBJ2-2; 11 nucleotides align to TRBD2. This CDR3 region has 16 residues. Trimming took 5 bases from V and 5 from J; bases not matched to a gene: 7. The germline V gene encodes CDR1 SGHAT and CDR2 FQNNGV. This CDR3 reads CASSPGLAGPTGELFF. CDR3 sequence (DNA): TGTGCCAGCAGCCCCGGACTAGCGGGCCCTACCGGGGAGCTGTTTTTT. The variable domain in full, with the rest retrieved from reference TRBV11-2 and TRBJ2-2, is EAGVAQSPRYKIIEKRQSVAFWCNPISGHATLYWYQQILGQGPKLLIQFQNNGVVDDSQLPKDRFSAERLKGVDSTLKIQPAKLEDSAVYLCASSPGLAGPTGELFFGEGSRLTVL.

This chain links TRBV7-2 with TRBJ2-1; TRBD1 matches 8 bases. Germline V CDR1 and CDR2: SGHTA, FQGNSA. This CDR3 contains 15 residues. The V segment lost 3 bases and the J segment 5 bases; nucleotides outside the gene matches: 6. CDR3 residues: CASSFGQGAHNEQFF. The CDR3 region has the DNA TGTGCCAGCAGCTTTGGTCAGGGGGCCCACAATGAGCAGTTCTTC.